The clone carrying this T cell receptor (beta chain) was counted many times. This library used 300 to 500 ng RNA and molecular barcoded adaptors spanning alpha/delta and beta/gamma chains. TCRdb recomputed calls from the reads with MiXCR, one row per CDR3 protein. The repertoire holds roughly 60,000 distinct CDR3 sequences, with 20% as singletons. These data are taken from a study of read filtering for tumor transcriptome and immune sequencing. Germline CDR1 reads ENHRY; CDR2 reads SYGVKD. The CDR3 spans 14 residues. The ends were cut back, 5 bases at V and 7 bases at J, with 17 bases in the middle. What was sequenced was a population of CD138-negative cells sorted from bone marrow. The clonotype was recovered from a donor aged 40 or over with multiple myeloma. The genes are TRBV10-3 and TRBJ1-1; unclear D gene. This CDR3 is CAISLDPNAGEAFF. The CDR3 DNA sequence: TGTGCCATCAGTTTGGACCCCAACGCGGGTGAAGCTTTCTTT.